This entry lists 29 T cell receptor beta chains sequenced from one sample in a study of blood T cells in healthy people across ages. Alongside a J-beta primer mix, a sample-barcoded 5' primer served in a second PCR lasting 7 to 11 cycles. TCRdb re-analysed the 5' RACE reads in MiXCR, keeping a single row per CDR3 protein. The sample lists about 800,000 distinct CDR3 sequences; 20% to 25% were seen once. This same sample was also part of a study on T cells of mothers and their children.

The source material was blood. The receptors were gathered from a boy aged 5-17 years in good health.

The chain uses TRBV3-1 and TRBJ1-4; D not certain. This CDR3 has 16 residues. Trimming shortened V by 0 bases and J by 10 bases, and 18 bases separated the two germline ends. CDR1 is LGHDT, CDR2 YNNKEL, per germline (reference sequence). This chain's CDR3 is CASSQDGKALALKLFF. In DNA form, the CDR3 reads TGTGCCAGCAGCCAAGATGGCAAGGCCCTCGCCCTAAAACTGTTTTTT.

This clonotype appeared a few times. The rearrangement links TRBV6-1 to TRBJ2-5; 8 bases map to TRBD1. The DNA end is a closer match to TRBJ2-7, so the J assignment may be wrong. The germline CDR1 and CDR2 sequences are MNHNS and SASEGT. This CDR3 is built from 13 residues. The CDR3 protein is CASRTGEAYEQYF. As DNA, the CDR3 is TGTGCCAGCAGGACAGGGGAGGCCTACGAGCAGTACTTC.

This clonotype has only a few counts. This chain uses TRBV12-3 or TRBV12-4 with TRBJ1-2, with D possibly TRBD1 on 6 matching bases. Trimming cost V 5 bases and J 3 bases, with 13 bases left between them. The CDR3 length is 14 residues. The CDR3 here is CASSPRTAYYGYTF. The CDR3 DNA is TGTGCCAGCAGTCCCAGGACAGCCTACTATGGCTACACCTTC.

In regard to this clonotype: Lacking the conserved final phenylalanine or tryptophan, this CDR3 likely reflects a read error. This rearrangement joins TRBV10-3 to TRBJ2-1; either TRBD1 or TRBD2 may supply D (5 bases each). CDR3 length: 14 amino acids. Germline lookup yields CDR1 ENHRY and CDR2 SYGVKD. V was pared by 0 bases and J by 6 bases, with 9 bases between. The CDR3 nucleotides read TGTGCCATCAGTGAGTCGGGGACCTCCAATGAGCAGTTCTCC. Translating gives CAISESGTSNEQFS.

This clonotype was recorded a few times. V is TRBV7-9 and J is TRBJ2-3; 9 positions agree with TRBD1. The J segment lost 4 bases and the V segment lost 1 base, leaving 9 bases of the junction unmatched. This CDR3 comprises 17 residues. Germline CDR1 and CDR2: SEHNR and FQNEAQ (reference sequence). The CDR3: CASSLVPGQGISDTQYF. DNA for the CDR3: TGTGCCAGCAGCTTAGTCCCCGGACAGGGGATTTCAGATACGCAGTATTTT.

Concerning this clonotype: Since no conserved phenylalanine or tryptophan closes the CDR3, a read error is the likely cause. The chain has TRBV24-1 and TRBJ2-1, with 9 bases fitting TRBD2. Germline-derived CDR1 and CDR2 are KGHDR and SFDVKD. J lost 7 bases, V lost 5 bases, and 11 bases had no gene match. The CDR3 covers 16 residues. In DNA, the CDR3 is TGTGCCACCAGTGGGCAGCGAGCGGGAGGACGGAATGAGCAGTTCTTA. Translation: CATSGQRAGGRNEQFL.

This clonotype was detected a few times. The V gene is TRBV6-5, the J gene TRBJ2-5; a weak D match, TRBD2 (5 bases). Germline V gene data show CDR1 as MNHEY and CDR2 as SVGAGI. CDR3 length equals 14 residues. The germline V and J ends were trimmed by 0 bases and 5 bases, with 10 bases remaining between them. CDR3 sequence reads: CASSYSRGSETQYF. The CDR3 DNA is TGTGCCAGCAGTTACTCTCGGGGTTCGGAGACCCAGTACTTC.

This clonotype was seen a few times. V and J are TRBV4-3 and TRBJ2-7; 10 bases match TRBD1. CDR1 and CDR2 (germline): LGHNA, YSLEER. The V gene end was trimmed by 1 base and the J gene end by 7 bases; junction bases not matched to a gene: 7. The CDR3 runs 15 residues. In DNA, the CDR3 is TGCGCCAGCAGCCAAGTTGGGACAGGGGCGGAGGAGCAGTACTTC. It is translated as CASSQVGTGAEEQYF.

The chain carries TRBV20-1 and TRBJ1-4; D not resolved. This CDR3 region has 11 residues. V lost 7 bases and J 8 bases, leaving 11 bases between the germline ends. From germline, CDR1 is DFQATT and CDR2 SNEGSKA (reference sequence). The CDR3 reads CSVRPGEKLFF. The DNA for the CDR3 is TGCAGTGTCAGGCCTGGGGAAAAACTGTTTTTT.

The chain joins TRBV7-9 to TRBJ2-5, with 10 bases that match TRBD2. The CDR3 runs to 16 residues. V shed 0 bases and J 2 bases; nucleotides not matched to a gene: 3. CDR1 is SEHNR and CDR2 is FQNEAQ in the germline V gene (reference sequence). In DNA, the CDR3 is TGTGCCAGCAGCTTAGCTAGCGGGGGGCCGCAAGAGACCCAGTACTTC. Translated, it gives CASSLASGGPQETQYF.

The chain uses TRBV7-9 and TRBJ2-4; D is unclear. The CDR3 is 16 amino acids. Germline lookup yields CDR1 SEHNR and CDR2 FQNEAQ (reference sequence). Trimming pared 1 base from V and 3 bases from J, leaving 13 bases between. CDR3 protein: CASSLVSRGGKNIQYF. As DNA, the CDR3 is TGTGCCAGCAGCTTAGTGTCCCGAGGTGGCAAAAACATTCAGTACTTC.

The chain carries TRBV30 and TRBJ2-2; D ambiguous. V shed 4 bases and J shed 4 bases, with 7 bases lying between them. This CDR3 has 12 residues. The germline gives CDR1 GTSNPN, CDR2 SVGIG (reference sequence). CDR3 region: CAWTGVTGELFF. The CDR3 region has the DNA TGTGCCTGGACTGGGGTCACCGGGGAGCTGTTTTTT.

Here the CDR3 DNA reads TGCAGTGTTGGCGGGACAGAAAACTATGGCTACACCTTC. Translation gives CSVGGTENYGYTF. V and J are TRBV20-1 and TRBJ1-2; 7 positions match TRBD1. Germline loops: CDR1 DFQATT, CDR2 SNEGSKA (reference sequence). The CDR3 totals 13 residues. The ends lost 7 bases at V and 2 bases at J; junction bases unmatched: 7.

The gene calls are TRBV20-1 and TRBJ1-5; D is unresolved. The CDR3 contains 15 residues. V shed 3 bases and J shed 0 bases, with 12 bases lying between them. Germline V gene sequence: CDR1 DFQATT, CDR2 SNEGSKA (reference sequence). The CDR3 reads CSASEAHYSNQPQHF. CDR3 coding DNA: TGCAGTGCTAGTGAGGCCCATTATAGCAATCAGCCCCAGCATTTT.

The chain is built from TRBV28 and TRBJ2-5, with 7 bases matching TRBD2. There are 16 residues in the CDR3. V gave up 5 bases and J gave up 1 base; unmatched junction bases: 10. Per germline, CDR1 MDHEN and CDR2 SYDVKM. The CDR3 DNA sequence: TGTGCCAGCAGTCCCCGCCTAGCGGAATTCCAAGAGACCCAGTACTTC. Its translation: CASSPRLAEFQETQYF.

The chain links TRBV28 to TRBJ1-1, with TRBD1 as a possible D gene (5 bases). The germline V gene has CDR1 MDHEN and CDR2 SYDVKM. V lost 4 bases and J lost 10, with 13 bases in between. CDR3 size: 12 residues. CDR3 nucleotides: TGTGCCAGCAGTTCCTTTCCCGGGGGAGCTTTCTTT. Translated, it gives CASSSFPGGAFF.

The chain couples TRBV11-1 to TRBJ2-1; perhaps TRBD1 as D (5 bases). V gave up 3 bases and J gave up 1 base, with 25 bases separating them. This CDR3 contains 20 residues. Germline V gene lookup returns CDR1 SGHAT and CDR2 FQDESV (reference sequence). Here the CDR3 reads CASSLKPRQRTMLSYNEQFF. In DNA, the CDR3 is TGTGCCAGCAGCTTGAAGCCCCGACAGCGTACCATGCTATCCTACAATGAGCAGTTCTTC.

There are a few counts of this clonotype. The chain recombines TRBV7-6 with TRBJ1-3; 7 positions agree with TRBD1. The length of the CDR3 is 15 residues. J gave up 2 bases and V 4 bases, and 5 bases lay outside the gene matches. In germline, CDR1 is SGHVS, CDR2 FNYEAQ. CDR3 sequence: CASSSNTGAGNTIYF. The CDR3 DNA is TGTGCCAGCAGCTCTAACACAGGGGCTGGAAACACCATATATTTT. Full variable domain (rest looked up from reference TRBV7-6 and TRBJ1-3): GAGVSQSPRYKVTKRGQDVALRCDPISGHVSLYWYRQALGQGPEFLTYFNYEAQQDKSGLPNDRFSAERPEGSISTLTIQRTEQRDSAMYRCASSSNTGAGNTIYFGEGSWLTVV.

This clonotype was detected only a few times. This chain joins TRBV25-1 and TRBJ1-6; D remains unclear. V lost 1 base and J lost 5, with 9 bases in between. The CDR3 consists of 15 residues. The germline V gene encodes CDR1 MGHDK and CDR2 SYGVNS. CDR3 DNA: TGTGCCAGCAGTGAATGGGGAATAGATAATTCACCCCTCCACTTT. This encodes CASSEWGIDNSPLHF.

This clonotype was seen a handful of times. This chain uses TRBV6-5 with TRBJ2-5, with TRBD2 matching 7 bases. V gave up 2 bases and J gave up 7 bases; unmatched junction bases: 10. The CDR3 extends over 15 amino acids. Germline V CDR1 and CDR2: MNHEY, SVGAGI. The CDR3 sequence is CASSYESSGVGTQYF. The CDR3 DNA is TGTGCCAGCAGTTACGAGTCTAGCGGCGTTGGGACCCAGTACTTC.

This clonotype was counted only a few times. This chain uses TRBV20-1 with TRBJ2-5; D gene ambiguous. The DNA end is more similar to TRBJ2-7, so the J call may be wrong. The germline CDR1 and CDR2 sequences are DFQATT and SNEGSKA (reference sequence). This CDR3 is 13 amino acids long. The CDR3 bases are TGCAGTGCTAGGGGTGGTGGGTCCTACGAGCAGTACTTC. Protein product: CSARGGGSYEQYF.

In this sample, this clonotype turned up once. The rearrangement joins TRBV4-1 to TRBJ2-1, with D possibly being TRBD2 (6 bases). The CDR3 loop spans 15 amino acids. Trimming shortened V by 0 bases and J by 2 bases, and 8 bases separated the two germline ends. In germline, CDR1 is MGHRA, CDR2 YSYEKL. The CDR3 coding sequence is TGCGCCAGCAGCCAAGATACTAGCCCCTACAATGAGCAGTTCTTC. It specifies CASSQDTSPYNEQFF.

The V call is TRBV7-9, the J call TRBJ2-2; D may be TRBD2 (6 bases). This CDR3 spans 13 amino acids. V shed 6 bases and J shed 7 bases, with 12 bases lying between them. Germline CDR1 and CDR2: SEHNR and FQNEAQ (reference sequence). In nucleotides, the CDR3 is TGTGCCAGCAGTGGCCCGGAGGGCGGGGAGCTGTTTTTT. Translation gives CASSGPEGGELFF.

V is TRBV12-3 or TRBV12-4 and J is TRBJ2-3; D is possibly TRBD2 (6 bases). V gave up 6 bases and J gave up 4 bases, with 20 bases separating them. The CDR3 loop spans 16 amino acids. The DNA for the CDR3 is TGTGCCAGCAGCCGCGCGGGGCTGGGGCTTGCAGATACGCAGTATTTT. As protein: CASSRAGLGLADTQYF.

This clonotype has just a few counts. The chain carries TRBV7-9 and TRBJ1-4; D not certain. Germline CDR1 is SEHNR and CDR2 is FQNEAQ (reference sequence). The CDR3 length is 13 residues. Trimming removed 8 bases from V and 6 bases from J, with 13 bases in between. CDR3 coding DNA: TGTGCCAGCGCCCGTACCGTCGATGAAAAACTGTTTTTT. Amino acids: CASARTVDEKLFF. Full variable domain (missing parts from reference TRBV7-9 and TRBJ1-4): DTGVSQNPRHKITKRGQNVTFRCDPISEHNRLYWYRQTLGQGPEFLTYFQNEAQLEKSRLLSDRFSAERPKGSFSTLEIQRTEQGDSAMYLCASARTVDEKLFFGSGTQLSVL.

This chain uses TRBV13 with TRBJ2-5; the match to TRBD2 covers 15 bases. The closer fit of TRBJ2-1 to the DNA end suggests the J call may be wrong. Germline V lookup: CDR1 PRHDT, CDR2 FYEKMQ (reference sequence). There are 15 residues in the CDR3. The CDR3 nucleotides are TGTGCCAGCGGTAGTGGACTAGCGGGGGGGATTGAGCAGTTCTTC. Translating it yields CASGSGLAGGIEQFF.

CDR3 nucleotides: TGCAGTGCTAGTGGACACCTACCTACGGGTTTCTATGGCTACACCTTC. It codes for CSASGHLPTGFYGYTF. The V call is TRBV20-1, the J call TRBJ1-2, with D possibly being TRBD1 (5 bases). This CDR3 spans 16 amino acids. V was trimmed by 3 bases and J by 4 bases, leaving 21 bases between them. Germline CDR1 is DFQATT and CDR2 is SNEGSKA (reference sequence).

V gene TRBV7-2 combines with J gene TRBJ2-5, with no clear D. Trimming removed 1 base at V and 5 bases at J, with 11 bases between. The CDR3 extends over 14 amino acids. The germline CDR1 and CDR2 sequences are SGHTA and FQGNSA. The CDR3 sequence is CASSLGYTGETQYF. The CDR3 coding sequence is TGTGCCAGCAGCTTAGGATATACTGGGGAGACCCAGTACTTC.

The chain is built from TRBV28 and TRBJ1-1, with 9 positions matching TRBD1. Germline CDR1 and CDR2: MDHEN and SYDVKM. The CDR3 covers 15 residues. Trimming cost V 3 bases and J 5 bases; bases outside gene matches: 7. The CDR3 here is CASSLGAGTGTEAFF. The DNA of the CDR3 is TGTGCCAGCAGTTTGGGAGCCGGGACAGGGACTGAAGCTTTCTTT. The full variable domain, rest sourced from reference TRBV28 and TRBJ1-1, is DVKVTQSSRYLVKRTGEKVFLECVQDMDHENMFWYRQDPGLGLRLIYFSYDVKMKEKGDIPEGYSVSREKKERFSLILESASTNQTSMYLCASSLGAGTGTEAFFGQGTRLTVV.